This T cell receptor beta chain was sequenced during a study of cytomegalovirus exposure and HLA in healthy donors. This CDR3 comprises 15 residues. V was pared by 0 bases and J by 8 bases, with 7 bases of the junction left unmatched. Germline loops: CDR1 SGDLS, CDR2 YYNGEE. Sequencing used immunoSEQ multiplex PCR; TCRdb keeps in-frame clones, though not all of them. The table records about 150,000 clones, 88% of them present only once. This receptor was identified in a man between 18 and 29 years old in good health and CMV-seronegative. Sequencing used PBMCs. The chain couples TRBV9 to TRBJ2-1, with 8 bases that match TRBD2. DNA for the CDR3: TGTGCCAGCAGCGTAGCAGCGGGAGTGCCCGATGAGCAGTTCTTC. Translation gives CASSVAAGVPDEQFF.